The 26 T cell receptor beta chains given below trace back to one sample, sequenced in a study of shared clonotypes between healthy human individuals. Repertoires were generated with immunoSEQ multiplex PCR, while TCRdb's copy carries only in-frame clones and drops some. Of about 530,000 clones detected, less than 96% appear once; the ten largest clones hold approximately 0.06%. The sequenced sample was naive CD4+ T cells sorted from blood. Subset meaning: CD45RA+ positively selected. All receptors derive from a woman younger than 45 in good health.

The chain carries TRBV6-1 and TRBJ1-5, with D uncertain. V lost 3 bases and J lost 6, with 6 bases in between. The germline CDR1 and CDR2 sequences are MNHNS and SASEGT. CDR3 size: 12 residues. The CDR3 protein is CASSEGIQPQHF. CDR3 DNA: TGTGCCAGCAGTGAGGGAATTCAGCCCCAGCATTTT.

The rearrangement joins TRBV27 to TRBJ2-7; 9 bases fit TRBD2. Germline CDR1 is MNHEY and CDR2 is SMNVEV (reference sequence). The CDR3 has 17 amino acids. The J segment lost 6 bases and the V segment lost 6 bases, leaving 18 bases of the junction unmatched. CDR3 sequence (DNA): TGTGCCAGCAGGGGAATTGGGGGTAGCGGGAGAACGGTCGAGCAGTACTTC. It codes for CASRGIGGSGRTVEQYF.

Only one count was recorded for this clone. The chain joins TRBV28 to TRBJ1-4, with D maybe TRBD1 (5 bases). This CDR3 comprises 11 residues. Trimming removed 8 bases at V and 7 bases at J, with 8 bases between. Per the germline V gene, CDR1 is MDHEN and CDR2 is SYDVKM. CDR3 sequence: CASLGGEKLFF. CDR3 bases: TGTGCCAGCCTGGGGGGTGAAAAACTGTTTTTT.

The chain is built from TRBV7-2 and TRBJ2-7; the D gene is possibly TRBD2 (5 bases). Germline-derived CDR1 and CDR2 are SGHTA and FQGNSA. Trimming stripped 2 bases from V and 6 bases from J, with 20 bases between. The CDR3 is 16 amino acids. The CDR3 sequence is CASSLLSGMVGAEQYF. Here the CDR3 DNA reads TGTGCCAGCAGCTTACTATCGGGAATGGTGGGAGCCGAGCAGTACTTC.

The gene calls are TRBV4-1 and TRBJ2-4, with 7 bases identical to TRBD2. The germline CDR1 and CDR2 sequences are MGHRA and YSYEKL. V lost 1 base, J lost 3 bases, and 12 bases stayed unmatched. The CDR3 is made up of 18 amino acids. CDR3 nucleotides: TGCGCCAGCAGCCAAGGCCGGAGCGCGGGAGTTGTCAAAAACATTCAGTACTTC. Its protein is CASSQGRSAGVVKNIQYF.

The sample holds one count of this clone. The chain links TRBV30 to TRBJ2-2; 8 nucleotides line up with TRBD2. J gave up 5 bases and V 7 bases, and 9 bases lay outside the gene matches. The germline gives CDR1 GTSNPN, CDR2 SVGIG (reference sequence). The CDR3 runs to 14 residues. CDR3 residues: CASIAGLGTGELFF. CDR3 nucleotide sequence: TGTGCCTCCATAGCGGGGCTGGGAACCGGGGAGCTGTTTTTT. Drawing the rest from reference TRBV30 and TRBJ2-2, the complete variable domain is SQTIHQWPATLVQPVGSPLSLECTVEGTSNPNLYWYRQAAGRGLQLLFYSVGIGQISSEVPQNLSASRPQDRQFILSSKKLLLSDSGFYLCASIAGLGTGELFFGEGSRLTVL.

V and J are TRBV11-3 and TRBJ2-2; D uncertain. Looked up from germline, CDR1 is SGHNT and CDR2 is YENEEA. V was shortened by 0 bases and J by 2 bases, with 1 base between the two germline ends. This CDR3 comprises 13 residues. The CDR3 sequence: CASSLDNTGELFF. The CDR3 nucleotides read TGTGCCAGCAGCTTAGATAACACCGGGGAGCTGTTTTTT.

The chain uses TRBV2 and TRBJ2-6; no clear D gene. The germline V gene has CDR1 SNHLY and CDR2 FYNNEI. The CDR3 is 15 residues long. Trimming took 5 bases from V and 4 from J, leaving 12 bases between them. CDR3 in DNA: TGTGCCAGCAGTTTAAGTTTTTCCGGGGCCAACGTCCTGACTTTC. It translates to CASSLSFSGANVLTF.

In its sample, this clone was seen once. The V call is TRBV10-2, the J call TRBJ2-1; D is ambiguous. Germline values: CDR1 WSHSY, CDR2 SAAADI. V lost 11 bases and J lost 5, with 7 bases in between. CDR3 size: 10 residues. DNA of the CDR3: TGCGCCTGGCGGAACAATGAGCAGTTCTTC. It translates to CAWRNNEQFF.

A remark on this clone: Other DNA sequences of this sample code for an identical CDR3. The rearrangement links TRBV18 to TRBJ2-7; D gene uncertain. Germline V gene lookup returns CDR1 KGHSH and CDR2 LQKENI. The CDR3 consists of 13 residues. The V end lost 2 bases, the J end lost 4 bases, and 9 bases lay between the germline ends. CDR3 in amino acids: CASSPSTSYEQYF. The CDR3 nucleotides are TGTGCCAGCTCACCAAGCACTTCTTACGAGCAGTACTTC.

This clone was observed a handful of times. The chain couples TRBV9 to TRBJ1-5; the D gene is possibly TRBD1 (5 bases). The CDR3 is made up of 14 amino acids. The germline V and J ends were trimmed by 3 bases and 4 bases, with 11 bases remaining between them. Germline V CDR1 and CDR2: SGDLS, YYNGEE. The CDR3 is CASSAWGGNQPQHF. The CDR3 DNA is TGTGCCAGCAGCGCCTGGGGCGGAAATCAGCCCCAGCATTTT.

The chain carries TRBV5-1 and TRBJ2-7; D is tentatively TRBD1 or TRBD2 (5 bases each). The length of the CDR3 is 14 residues. With 2 bases removed from V and 4 bases from J, the gap between germline ends came to 13 bases. Germline-derived CDR1 and CDR2 are SGHRS and YFSETQ. CDR3 sequence: CASSFPGEGYEQYF. For the CDR3, the DNA is TGCGCCAGCAGCTTTCCAGGCGAGGGGTACGAGCAGTACTTC.

The CDR3 nucleotides read TGTGCCAGCAGCGGGCGGACAGGGTCCGGCTACACCTTC. It encodes CASSGRTGSGYTF. The V and J genes are TRBV7-8 and TRBJ1-2, with 8 bases that match TRBD1. The CDR3 has 13 amino acids. V lost 5 bases to trimming and J lost 8 bases; unmatched junction nucleotides: 7. Germline V gives CDR1 SGHVS, CDR2 FQNEAQ.

The chain carries TRBV18 and TRBJ1-3; D uncertain. V gave up 1 base and J gave up 4 bases, with 8 bases separating them. CDR3 length: 14 amino acids. CDR1 is KGHSH and CDR2 is LQKENI in the germline V gene. CDR3 DNA: TGTGCCAGCTCACCACGGGAGGGCGGAAACACCATATATTTT. It is translated as CASSPREGGNTIYF.

V gene TRBV19 combines with J gene TRBJ1-2; 9 bases match TRBD1. The CDR3 length is 15 residues. Germline V gene data show CDR1 as LNHDA and CDR2 as SQIVND (reference sequence). The CDR3 sequence: CACGRTGDSIDGYTF. The CDR3 nucleotides read TGTGCTTGCGGCCGGACAGGGGATAGTATCGATGGCTACACCTTC. The whole variable domain, remainder taken from reference TRBV19 and TRBJ1-2, is DGGITQSPKYLFRKEGQNVTLSCEQNLNHDAMYWYRQDPGQGLRLIYYSQIVNDFQKGDIAEGYSVSREKKESFPLTVTSAQKNPTAFYLCACGRTGDSIDGYTFGSGTRLTVV.

This chain joins TRBV10-3 and TRBJ2-1; D is possibly TRBD1 (6 bases). The germline V gene encodes CDR1 ENHRY and CDR2 SYGVKD. This CDR3 spans 16 amino acids. Trimming removed 0 bases at V and 1 base at J, with 10 bases between. CDR3 region: CAISESTGKSYNEQFF. Here the CDR3 DNA reads TGTGCCATCAGTGAGTCGACAGGAAAGTCCTACAATGAGCAGTTCTTC.

V is TRBV5-1 and J is TRBJ1-1; D is possibly TRBD1 (6 bases). The CDR3 runs to 13 residues. The germline CDR1 and CDR2 sequences are SGHRS and YFSETQ. Trimming removed 4 bases at V and 8 bases at J, with 15 bases between. The CDR3 DNA follows: TGCGCCAGCAGCCTAAAGACCGGGACAGAAGCTTTCTTT. It encodes CASSLKTGTEAFF. Combining the CDR3 with reference TRBV5-1 and TRBJ1-1 gives the whole variable domain KAGVTQTPRYLIKTRGQQVTLSCSPISGHRSVSWYQQTPGQGLQFLFEYFSETQRNKGNFPGRFSGRQFSNSRSEMNVSTLELGDSALYLCASSLKTGTEAFFGQGTRLTVV.

The V call is TRBV2, the J call TRBJ2-5, with D perhaps matching TRBD2 (5 bases). With the DNA end fitting TRBJ2-7 better, the J assignment may be wrong. The CDR3 has 15 amino acids. Germline CDR1 SNHLY, CDR2 FYNNEI. The CDR3 bases are TGTGCCAGCAGTGAACGACTACCAAGCTCCTACGAGCAGTACTTC. Translating it yields CASSERLPSSYEQYF.

The chain employs TRBV19 and TRBJ2-7; D may be TRBD1 or TRBD2 (5 bases each). Per the germline V gene, CDR1 is LNHDA and CDR2 is SQIVND (reference sequence). Trimming removed 10 bases at V and 7 bases at J, with 23 bases between. The CDR3 length is 14 residues. The CDR3 sequence is CATKSSAGSGEQYF. CDR3 nucleotides: TGTGCCACTAAAAGTAGTGCAGGGTCGGGAGAGCAGTACTTC.

This sequence joins TRBV5-1 and TRBJ2-5; TRBD2 aligns across 9 bases. The length of the CDR3 is 16 residues. V lost 4 bases to trimming and J lost 5 bases; unmatched junction nucleotides: 12. Germline lookup yields CDR1 SGHRS and CDR2 YFSETQ. The CDR3 region has the DNA TGCGCCAGCAGCCGAGGGGTAGCGGGAGTAATGGAGACCCAGTACTTC. It encodes CASSRGVAGVMETQYF. Full variable domain (remainder filled in from reference TRBV5-1 and TRBJ2-5): KAGVTQTPRYLIKTRGQQVTLSCSPISGHRSVSWYQQTPGQGLQFLFEYFSETQRNKGNFPGRFSGRQFSNSRSEMNVSTLELGDSALYLCASSRGVAGVMETQYFGPGTRLLVL.

The V gene is TRBV2, the J gene TRBJ2-5; D remains ambiguous. Germline V gives CDR1 SNHLY, CDR2 FYNNEI. The CDR3 is 13 amino acids. V was cut by 8 bases and J by 3 bases, with 13 bases left in between. CDR3 protein: CASPRVDKETQYF. For the CDR3, the DNA is TGTGCCAGCCCCCGCGTGGATAAAGAGACCCAGTACTTC.

The chain links TRBV7-8 to TRBJ2-7, with TRBD1 matching 7 bases. The CDR3 sequence is 17 residues long. Germline V gene sequence: CDR1 SGHVS, CDR2 FQNEAQ. The ends lost 0 bases at V and 2 bases at J; junction bases unmatched: 10. CDR3 in amino acids: CASSLALPQGVTYEQYF. The DNA for the CDR3 is TGTGCCAGCAGCTTAGCGCTCCCGCAGGGGGTAACCTACGAGCAGTACTTC.

The rearrangement uses TRBV19 and TRBJ2-1, with 7 bases fitting TRBD1. Germline V gene data show CDR1 as LNHDA and CDR2 as SQIVND (reference sequence). The V gene end was trimmed by 6 bases and the J gene end by 0 bases; junction bases not matched to a gene: 8. This CDR3 spans 16 amino acids. The chain's CDR3 is CASRNRGKSSYNEQFF. CDR3 in DNA: TGTGCCAGTAGAAACAGGGGCAAGAGCTCCTACAATGAGCAGTTCTTC.

This clone appeared a single time. V and J are TRBV28 and TRBJ2-7, with a possible D match to TRBD1 (5 bases). Germline assignment: CDR1 MDHEN and CDR2 SYDVKM. Trimming shortened V by 6 bases and J by 3 bases, and 12 bases separated the two germline ends. The CDR3 loop spans 13 amino acids. CDR3 residues: CASRTTVFYEQYF. The CDR3 coding sequence is TGTGCCAGCAGGACGACAGTATTCTACGAGCAGTACTTC. Full variable domain (rest looked up from reference TRBV28 and TRBJ2-7): DVKVTQSSRYLVKRTGEKVFLECVQDMDHENMFWYRQDPGLGLRLIYFSYDVKMKEKGDIPEGYSVSREKKERFSLILESASTNQTSMYLCASRTTVFYEQYFGPGTRLTVT.

The chain employs TRBV14 and TRBJ2-3; D not certain. The germline gives CDR1 SGHDN, CDR2 FVKESK. With 6 bases removed from V and 4 bases from J, the gap between germline ends came to 5 bases. This CDR3 has 11 residues. CDR3 residues: CASSPADTQYF. As DNA, the CDR3 is TGTGCCAGCAGTCCTGCAGATACGCAGTATTTT.

This rearrangement joins TRBV18 to TRBJ1-6; 8 bases line up with TRBD1. V lost 1 base to trimming and J lost 8 bases; unmatched junction nucleotides: 4. CDR3 length: 15 residues. Germline loops: CDR1 KGHSH, CDR2 LQKENI. The CDR3 DNA is TGTGCCAGCTCACCACTCGGACAGGGTGATTCACCCCTCCACTTT. This codes for CASSPLGQGDSPLHF. The full variable domain, with the rest looked up from reference TRBV18 and TRBJ1-6, is NAGVMQNPRHLVRRRGQEARLRCSPMKGHSHVYWYRQLPEEGLKFMVYLQKENIIDESGMPKERFSAEFPKEGPSILRIQQVVRGDSAAYFCASSPLGQGDSPLHFGNGTRLTVT.